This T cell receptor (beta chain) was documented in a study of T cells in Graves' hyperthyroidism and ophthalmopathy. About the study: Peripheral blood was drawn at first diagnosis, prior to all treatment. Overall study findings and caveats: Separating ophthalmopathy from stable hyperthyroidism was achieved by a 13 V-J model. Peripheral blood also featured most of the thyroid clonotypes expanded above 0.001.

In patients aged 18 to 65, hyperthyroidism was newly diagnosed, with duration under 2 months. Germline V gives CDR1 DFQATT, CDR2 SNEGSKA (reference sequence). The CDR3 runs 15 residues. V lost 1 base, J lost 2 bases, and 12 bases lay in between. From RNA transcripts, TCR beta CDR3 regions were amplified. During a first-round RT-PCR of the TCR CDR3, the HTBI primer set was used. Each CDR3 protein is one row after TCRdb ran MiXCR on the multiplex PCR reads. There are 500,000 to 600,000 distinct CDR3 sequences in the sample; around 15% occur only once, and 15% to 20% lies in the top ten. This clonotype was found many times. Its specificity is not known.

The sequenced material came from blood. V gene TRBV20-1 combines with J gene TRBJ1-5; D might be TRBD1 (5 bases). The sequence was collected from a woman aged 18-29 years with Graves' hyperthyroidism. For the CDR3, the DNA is TGCAGTGCTAGAGTTGGGGGGGTCGGCAATCAGCCCCAGCATTTT. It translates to CSARVGGVGNQPQHF.